This T cell receptor (beta chain) was sequenced during a study of CD8+CD57+ T cells in acquired aplastic anemia. All patients picked for sequencing had shown, by flow cytometry, an expansion of CD8+CD57+ cells. As a group, the patients uniformly had severe acquired aplastic anemia. Blood was sampled before the patients had received any therapy. Genomic DNA templated the TCR beta VDJ and CDR3 profiling. TCRdb fed the reads into MiXCR, producing one record per CDR3 protein. This sample has some 150,000 distinct CDR3 sequences, with 70% to 80% found just once. The CDR3 runs 15 residues. The ends were cut back, 5 bases at V and 4 bases at J, with 15 bases in the middle. Germline values: CDR1 SEHNR, CDR2 FQNEAQ (reference sequence).

The clonotype was recovered from a human donor with aplastic anemia. The rearrangement joins TRBV7-9 to TRBJ2-1; a weak D match, TRBD1 (5 bases). Material for sequencing was sorted CD4+, CD8+, or CD8+CD57+ T cells (not recorded which) from PBMCs. Here the CDR3 DNA reads TGTGCCAGCAGCCCGAAGACAGAATCTTACAATGAGCAGTTCTTC. It encodes CASSPKTESYNEQFF.